This entry concerns a single T cell receptor (beta chain). Its antigen is as yet unknown. This record comes from a study of T cells after yellow fever vaccination. Germline loops: CDR1 LNHNV, CDR2 YYDKDF (reference sequence). The CDR3 contains 15 residues. Deletions cut 1 base from V and 5 bases from J, with 12 bases between. Study-wide findings and caveats: Overall, a small share of clonotypes was seen in both CD4 and CD8 compartments. Contamination by abundant bulk-population clonotypes could be present in FACS-sorted repertoires.

It was through 5'RACE template switching that TCR cDNA was made, with a universal primer site and UMIs added. TCRdb fed the 5' RACE reads into MiXCR, producing one record per CDR3 protein. The data show 250,000 to 350,000 distinct CDR3 sequences, with 6.5% to 8.5% seen just once and 18% held by the top ten. The starting material was PBMCs, obtained roughly 46 days after the first yellow fever vaccination. The sequence derives from a young man who received the YFV17D yellow fever vaccine. The V gene is TRBV15, the J gene TRBJ2-1; D possibly uses TRBD1 or TRBD2 (5 bases each). The chain's CDR3 is CATSRGGEGNNEQFF. In DNA form, the CDR3 reads TGTGCCACCAGCAGAGGGGGCGAGGGAAACAATGAGCAGTTCTTC.